The T cell receptor (beta chain) described here comes from a study of blood T cell repertoires in COVID-19. Whole-study context: There were acute and convalescent COVID-19 samples, and they came from the United States, Italy and Spain. PBMCs, B-cell-depleted T cells, or T cells were the source of the cDNA or gDNA that made up the material.

Libraries were prepared by immunoSEQ multiplex PCR; TCRdb keeps only in-frame clonotypes and omits some of them. The top ten hold around 0.92% of the sample, which has under 300,000 clones, 70% to 90% seen once. The CDR3 spans 14 residues. V was clipped by 2 bases and J by 5 bases, with 12 bases between them. Germline-derived CDR1 and CDR2 are MNHEY and SMNVEV (reference sequence). All enrollees were roughly 18 to 90 years old and from about 24 US areas. What the recovered Cohort 3 donors had was two negative PCRs, clearance, or symptom resolution. The sample consisted of PBMCs or T cells enriched from blood (not recorded which). The TCR comes from a woman aged 30 to 39 who had recovered from COVID-19. V is TRBV27 and J is TRBJ1-1; D uncertain. CDR3 sequence: CASSLQAPGTEAFF. CDR3 coding DNA: TGTGCCAGCAGTTTACAGGCCCCGGGGACTGAAGCTTTCTTT.